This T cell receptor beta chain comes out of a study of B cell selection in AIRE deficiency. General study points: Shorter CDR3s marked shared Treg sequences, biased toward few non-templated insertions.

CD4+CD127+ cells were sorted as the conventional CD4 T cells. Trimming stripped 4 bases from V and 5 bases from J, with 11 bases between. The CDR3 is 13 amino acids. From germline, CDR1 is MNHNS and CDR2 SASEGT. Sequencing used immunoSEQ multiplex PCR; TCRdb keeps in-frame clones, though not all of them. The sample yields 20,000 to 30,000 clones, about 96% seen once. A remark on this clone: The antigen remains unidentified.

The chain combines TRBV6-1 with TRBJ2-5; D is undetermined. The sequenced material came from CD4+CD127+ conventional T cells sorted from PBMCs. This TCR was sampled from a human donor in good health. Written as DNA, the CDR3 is TGTGCCAGCAGTGTTTCGGTTCGGGAGACCCAGTACTTC. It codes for CASSVSVRETQYF.